These T cell receptor beta chains were read from a single sample in a study of Ad26.COV2.S vaccination and SARS-CoV-2 variants. The table came from immunoSEQ multiplex PCR; TCRdb's copy has only in-frame clones and leaves some out. Here the sample spans about 260,000 clones, around 90% being singletons. Sequenced material: peripheral blood, taken in a trial of Ad26.COV2.S vaccine versus placebo. These receptors originate from a person between 18 and 65 years old who received the Ad26.COV2.S COVID-19 vaccine or a placebo. Both conserved end residues are part of each CDR3. The D gene is left open where the match is weak.

j_call v_call d_call cdr3_aa
TRBJ1-2 TRBV5-6 . CASSSTSEVGYYGYTF
TRBJ1-2 TRBV25-1 . CASSDGNYGYTF
TRBJ2-2 TRBV2 . CASSEGAGELFF
TRBJ1-4 TRBV18 . CASSRVLNEKLFF
TRBJ1-2 TRBV29-1 . CSVEYTVSHGYTF
TRBJ2-4 TRBV5-6 . CASSLGTAKNIQYF
TRBJ1-5 TRBV30 . CAWSLDRNQPQHF
TRBJ2-5 TRBV4-2 . CASSQVESRVETQYF
TRBJ2-3 TRBV6-2/TRBV6-3 TRBD2 CASSLAGGPVGSQYF
TRBJ2-5 TRBV9 TRBD2 CASSPGGGRQETQYF
TRBJ1-1 TRBV2 TRBD1 CASTSTGLNTEAFF
TRBJ1-6 TRBV6-5 . CASSYFSLGQSPLHF
TRBJ2-5 TRBV6-2/TRBV6-3 . CASSYRRAGTQYF
TRBJ2-2 TRBV19 TRBD1 CASSIDLRTGEGAGELFF
TRBJ2-1 TRBV30 TRBD1 CAWVPGQRLGAYNEQFF
TRBJ2-1 TRBV3-1/TRBV3-2 TRBD2 CASSQDGTTKQFF
TRBJ2-3 TRBV5-1 TRBD2 CASSLESGGTDTQYF
TRBJ1-1 TRBV6-5 . CASSRPTGLTEAFF
TRBJ2-5 TRBV19 TRBD2 CASSSGTSAKETQYF
TRBJ1-2 TRBV10-3 TRBD1 CAISPPGQSRYGYTF
TRBJ2-3 TRBV19 . CASSIGDTDTQYF
TRBJ2-6 TRBV11-2 . CASSFSLDTSGANVLTF
TRBJ1-5 TRBV18 . CASSLPNSQPQHF
TRBJ2-2 TRBV7-9 . CASSLLEAGWNTGELFF